A selection of T cell receptor beta chains follows, all from one sample in a study of control samples from healthy donors and cancer patients. TCRdb keeps only in-frame clones here, not all; method: immunoSEQ multiplex PCR. Among 200,000 to 250,000 clones listed, just under 95% were seen once. Source material: blood. The receptors derive from a man in his forties or fifties in good health. The CDR3 runs from the conserved cysteine through the conserved F or W. The order of the fields is V gene, J gene, D gene, clone size, CDR3 DNA, CDR3 protein. A D gene is named only where the DNA matches it firmly. Part of the rows lack a size; the others show once, few, many or a class for expanded clones.

V: TRBV9; J: TRBJ2-1; D: TRBD2; size: .; DNA: TGTGCCAGCAGCGCGCGACTAGCGGGGGCCTCCTACAATGAGCAGTTCTTC; CDR3: CASSARLAGASYNEQFF
V: TRBV29-1; J: TRBJ1-1; D: .; size: once; DNA: TGCAGCGGGATGGACGGCTTCACTGAAGCTTTCTTT; CDR3: CSGMDGFTEAFF
V: TRBV6-5; J: TRBJ1-3; D: .; size: .; DNA: TGTGCCAGCGGCGGAGGGTGGACTGGAAACACCATATATTTT; CDR3: CASGGGWTGNTIYF
V: TRBV2; J: TRBJ2-2; D: TRBD1; size: .; DNA: TGTGCCAGCAGGAAAGACAGGGAAGGCGGGGAGCTGTTTTTT; CDR3: CASRKDREGGELFF
V: TRBV5-1; J: TRBJ2-3; D: TRBD1; size: once; DNA: TGCGCCAGCAGCTTGGCCGGGACAGGGCAAGATACGCAGTATTTT; CDR3: CASSLAGTGQDTQYF
V: TRBV27; J: TRBJ1-5; D: .; size: .; DNA: TGTGCCAGCAGTGGTTTGGGCGGCAATCAGCCCCAGCATTTT; CDR3: CASSGLGGNQPQHF
V: TRBV11-2; J: TRBJ1-5; D: .; size: .; DNA: TGTGCCAGCAGCTTATCAGGGGATCAGCCCCAGCATTTT; CDR3: CASSLSGDQPQHF
V: TRBV19; J: TRBJ1-1; D: .; size: few; DNA: TGTGCCAGTACCCCTCCGGGGTTGGGGAACACTGAAGCTTTCTTT; CDR3: CASTPPGLGNTEAFF
V: TRBV27; J: TRBJ1-4; D: .; size: .; DNA: TGTGCCAGCAGTTGGGGGGGAACTAATGAAAAACTGTTTTTT; CDR3: CASSWGGTNEKLFF
V: TRBV7-2; J: TRBJ1-6; D: .; size: .; DNA: TGTGCCAGCAGCTTAATTACTGTGGGCAATTCACCCCTCCACTTT; CDR3: CASSLITVGNSPLHF
V: TRBV4-1; J: TRBJ1-1; D: TRBD1; size: .; DNA: TGCGCCAGCAGCCAAGTGGCAGGGGGCGAGACTGAAGCTTTCTTT; CDR3: CASSQVAGGETEAFF
V: TRBV20-1; J: TRBJ2-3; D: .; size: .; DNA: TGCAGTGCTAGGACGGGAGATACGCAGTATTTT; CDR3: CSARTGDTQYF
V: TRBV28; J: TRBJ2-4; D: .; size: .; DNA: TGTGCCAGCAGTTTTCTCGGGGAAAACATTCAGTACTTC; CDR3: CASSFLGENIQYF
V: TRBV5-1; J: TRBJ2-3; D: TRBD1; size: .; DNA: TGCGCCAGCAGCTCTGGGACAGAGGGTACGCAGTATTTT; CDR3: CASSSGTEGTQYF
V: TRBV28; J: TRBJ1-1; D: TRBD1; size: .; DNA: TGTGCCAGCAGTCAACCGGACAGGCTGCGTGAAGCTTTCTTT; CDR3: CASSQPDRLREAFF
V: TRBV6-5; J: TRBJ1-2; D: .; size: .; DNA: TGTGCCAGCAGACCCCAGGGGTTCGGCTACACCTTC; CDR3: CASRPQGFGYTF
V: TRBV11-2; J: TRBJ1-1; D: .; size: .; DNA: TGTGCCAGCAGCACGACTTGGAACACTGAAGCTTTCTTT; CDR3: CASSTTWNTEAFF
V: TRBV9; J: TRBJ1-6; D: .; size: .; DNA: TGTGCCAGCAGCCCCCCCCCAGGGGCTGATAATTCACCCCTCCACTTT; CDR3: CASSPPPGADNSPLHF
V: TRBV19; J: TRBJ1-6; D: TRBD1; size: .; DNA: TGTGCCAGTAGTATAGCCCACCCGGGGGGGACAGGGGGTCATAATTCACCCCTCCACTTT; CDR3: CASSIAHPGGTGGHNSPLHF
V: TRBV5-4; J: TRBJ2-7; D: .; size: .; DNA: TGTGCCAGCAGCTTGAGCCTCCCCGGCTACGAGCAGTACTTC; CDR3: CASSLSLPGYEQYF
V: TRBV7-8; J: TRBJ1-5; D: TRBD1; size: once; DNA: TGTGCCAGCAGCCCAGGACAGGCCTACAATCAGCCCCAGCATTTT; CDR3: CASSPGQAYNQPQHF
V: TRBV25-1; J: TRBJ1-2; D: .; size: .; DNA: TGTGCCAGCAGCGAGGGGCAGTACTATGGCTACACCTTC; CDR3: CASSEGQYYGYTF
V: TRBV12-3/TRBV12-4; J: TRBJ2-7; D: .; size: .; DNA: TGTGCCAGCAGGGCATCAGGTAGCTACGAGCAGTACTTC; CDR3: CASRASGSYEQYF
V: TRBV6-5; J: TRBJ2-5; D: TRBD2; size: once; DNA: TGTGCCAGCAGTTACTCGGGCGGGGGGGAGACCCAGTACTTC; CDR3: CASSYSGGGETQYF
V: TRBV25-1; J: TRBJ1-6; D: TRBD1; size: .; DNA: TGTGCCAGCAACGGACAGGGGGCGATTTCACCCCTCCACTTT; CDR3: CASNGQGAISPLHF
V: TRBV6-6; J: TRBJ1-3; D: TRBD1; size: .; DNA: TGTGCCAGCAGCTCGGGACAGTTCTCTGGAAACACCATATATTTT; CDR3: CASSSGQFSGNTIYF
V: TRBV6-5; J: TRBJ1-5; D: .; size: .; DNA: TGTGCCAGCATTTGGGGGGCAAATCAGCCCCAGCATTTT; CDR3: CASIWGANQPQHF
V: TRBV7-6; J: TRBJ1-1; D: .; size: .; DNA: TGTGCCAGCAGCCCCGCTCGGGGGATGAACACTGAAGCTTTCTTT; CDR3: CASSPARGMNTEAFF
V: TRBV5-6; J: TRBJ2-5; D: .; size: .; DNA: TGTGCCAGCAGCTTGGGGTGGGCCCAAGAGACCCAGTACTTC; CDR3: CASSLGWAQETQYF
V: TRBV29-1; J: TRBJ1-4; D: TRBD1; size: .; DNA: TGCAGCGTTGAGCAGGACAGGGGCAACAACCTGTTTTTT; CDR3: CSVEQDRGNNLFF
V: TRBV9; J: TRBJ2-5; D: TRBD1; size: .; DNA: TGTGCCAGCAGCGTAGCTACCCAGGGGGCCCAGTACTTC; CDR3: CASSVATQGAQYF
V: TRBV28; J: TRBJ1-4; D: .; size: .; DNA: TGTGCCAGCAGCACTCCTCAGGGAAAACTGTTTTTT; CDR3: CASSTPQGKLFF
V: TRBV28; J: TRBJ2-1; D: TRBD2; size: .; DNA: TGTGCCAGCAGTTCGGCTAGCGGGGGACACTACAATGAGCAGTTCTTC; CDR3: CASSSASGGHYNEQFF
V: TRBV19; J: TRBJ1-5; D: .; size: .; DNA: TGTGCCAGTACCCGACGGCCCGGGGGGCAGCCCCAGCATTTT; CDR3: CASTRRPGGQPQHF
V: TRBV6-6; J: TRBJ1-6; D: .; size: .; DNA: TGTGCCACCGGACGGGACGGCGAATCACCCCTCCACTTT; CDR3: CATGRDGESPLHF
V: TRBV9; J: TRBJ2-5; D: .; size: .; DNA: TGTGCCAGCAGCGCGGACCCTCTGAGGGGGGAGACCCAGTACTTC; CDR3: CASSADPLRGETQYF
V: TRBV7-8; J: TRBJ1-1; D: .; size: .; DNA: TGTGCCAGCAGCAAGAGAGAAGTACCGAACACTGAAGCTTTCTTT; CDR3: CASSKREVPNTEAFF
V: TRBV20-1; J: TRBJ2-5; D: .; size: .; DNA: TGCAGTGCTAGGGTCATAGAGACCCAGTACTTC; CDR3: CSARVIETQYF
V: TRBV18; J: TRBJ1-1; D: .; size: .; DNA: TGTGCCAGCTCACCACCCGCAGGAAGCATTGAAGCTTTCTTT; CDR3: CASSPPAGSIEAFF
V: TRBV5-1; J: TRBJ1-6; D: TRBD1; size: .; DNA: TGCGCCAGCAGCTTCACAGGGGATTCACCCCTCCACTTT; CDR3: CASSFTGDSPLHF
V: TRBV24-1; J: TRBJ1-2; D: TRBD1; size: .; DNA: TGTGCCACCAGTGACCTGACAGGGGGCGGCTACACCTTC; CDR3: CATSDLTGGGYTF
V: TRBV6-5; J: TRBJ2-1; D: .; size: .; DNA: TGTGCCAGCACCGCGGCACAGAACTACAATGAGCAGTTCTTC; CDR3: CASTAAQNYNEQFF
V: TRBV7-9; J: TRBJ1-1; D: .; size: .; DNA: TGTGCCAGCAGCTTAGGGGGGCGAGAAACTGAAGCTTTCTTT; CDR3: CASSLGGRETEAFF
V: TRBV15; J: TRBJ2-5; D: .; size: .; DNA: TGTGCCACCAGCAGATGGAGGGGAAGGGGGCAAGAGACCCAGTACTTC; CDR3: CATSRWRGRGQETQYF